This TCR beta chain was observed in a study of blood T cell repertoires in COVID-19. At the level of the study: COVID-19 samples collected from the United States, Italy and Spain covered acute and convalescent phases. Nucleic acid was either cDNA or gDNA, and it came from T cells, B-cell-depleted T cells, or PBMCs.

The repertoire was sequenced with immunoSEQ multiplex PCR; TCRdb's copy has only in-frame clones and lacks some. This sample has a few hundred thousand clones, with about 89% found just once. CDR1 is SNHLY and CDR2 is FYNNEI in the germline V gene. V shed 5 bases and J shed 6 bases, with 11 bases lying between them. This CDR3 has 12 amino acids. This clone has a handful of counts. Input material: peripheral blood. The chain has TRBV2 and TRBJ2-7; D is unclear. The receptor was isolated from a man aged 30 to 39 with acute or convalescent COVID-19. The CDR3 DNA reads as TGTGCCAGCAGTTTGACACCTATCGAGCAGTACTTC. Translation gives CASSLTPIEQYF.